The rows below give T cell receptor beta chains drawn from one sample of a study of PD-1 blockade in classical Hodgkin lymphoma. Sequencing was performed with immunoSEQ multiplex PCR; in TCRdb, only in-frame clones are kept and a portion is missing. Among 90,000 to 100,000 clones listed, around 81% were seen once. Source: peripheral blood mononuclear cells (PBMCs), taken before the second cycle of nivolumab. Source of these receptors: a human donor with classical Hodgkin lymphoma. The CDR3 runs from the conserved cysteine through the conserved F or W. Each record gives: D gene, clone size, V gene, J gene, CDR3 protein, CDR3 DNA. The D gene is left open where the match is weak. Size tells how often a clone was seen (once, few, many) or the class of an expanded clone, and some rows leave it out.

>-|-|TRBV4-3|TRBJ1-5
CASSQVRGSHSNQPQHF
TGCGCCAGCAGCCAAGTGAGAGGGTCGCATAGCAATCAGCCCCAGCATTTT
>-|-|TRBV6-6|TRBJ2-6
CASSSLEANVLTF
TGTGCCAGCAGTTCCCTAGAGGCCAACGTCCTGACTTTC
>-|-|TRBV7-3|TRBJ2-1
CASSFLGRGYEQFF
TGTGCCAGCAGCTTCCTCGGGAGAGGCTATGAGCAGTTCTTC
>-|once|TRBV18|TRBJ2-2
CASSPFAGTSNTGELFF
TGTGCCAGCTCACCATTCGCCGGGACATCGAACACCGGGGAGCTGTTTTTT
>-|-|TRBV2|TRBJ1-1
CASNGGRANTEAFF
TGTGCCAGCAATGGGGGCAGGGCCAACACTGAAGCTTTCTTT
>-|-|TRBV19|TRBJ2-7
CASSIRGQGLPLEQYF
TGTGCCAGTAGTATTCGCGGCCAGGGGCTACCCCTCGAGCAGTACTTC
>-|-|TRBV5-8|TRBJ2-7
CASSFGQNYEQYF
TGTGCCAGCAGCTTTGGACAGAACTACGAGCAGTACTTC
>-|-|TRBV11-3|TRBJ2-1
CASSLAASLGYNEQFF
TGTGCCAGCAGCTTAGCAGCCTCCTTGGGCTACAATGAGCAGTTCTTC
>-|-|TRBV10-3|TRBJ1-1
CAISESFAGQAEAFF
TGTGCCATCAGTGAGTCCTTCGCGGGGCAGGCTGAAGCTTTCTTT
>-|-|TRBV12-2|TRBJ2-7
CASRLPDRLYEQYF
TGTGCAAGTCGCTTACCAGACAGGCTCTACGAGCAGTACTTC
>-|-|TRBV5-1|TRBJ2-3
CASNPGLTDTQYF
TGCGCCAGCAACCCGGGGCTAACAGATACGCAGTATTTT
>-|-|TRBV15|TRBJ2-5
CATSRGTGIAETQYF
TGTGCCACCAGCAGAGGAACGGGAATCGCGGAGACCCAGTACTTC
>-|-|TRBV7-6|TRBJ2-1
CASSLVGQYYEQFF
TGTGCCAGCAGCTTAGTCGGGCAGTACTATGAGCAGTTCTTC
>-|once|TRBV18|TRBJ1-1
CASSLTTGQNTEAFF
TGTGCCAGCTCACTAACGACAGGCCAGAACACTGAAGCTTTCTTT
>-|hyperexpanded|TRBV19|TRBJ1-5
CASSIMDNNQPQHF
TGTGCCAGTAGTATAATGGACAACAATCAGCCCCAGCATTTT
>-|-|TRBV9|TRBJ2-2
CASSALGVSFTGELFF
TGTGCCAGCAGCGCGCTAGGGGTCAGCTTTACCGGGGAGCTGTTTTTT
>TRBD1|-|TRBV6-5|TRBJ1-5
CASSRTGTGAQPQHF
TGTGCCAGCAGCAGAACCGGGACAGGGGCCCAGCCCCAGCATTTT
>-|-|TRBV27|TRBJ1-5
CASSPWGRGFNQPQHF
TGTGCCAGCAGTCCCTGGGGCAGGGGATTCAATCAGCCCCAGCATTTT
>TRBD2|-|TRBV2|TRBJ2-7
CASSESRTRRYEQYF
TGTGCCAGCAGTGAATCCAGGACTAGGCGTTACGAGCAGTACTTC
>TRBD2|-|TRBV5-1|TRBJ2-5
CASSEGASGSVQETQYF
TGCGCCAGCAGCGAAGGGGCTAGCGGGAGTGTCCAAGAGACCCAGTACTTC
>-|-|TRBV4-3|TRBJ2-2
CASSRRTQAGAGELFF
TGCGCCAGCAGCCGCCGGACCCAAGCCGGCGCCGGGGAGCTGTTTTTT
>TRBD2|-|TRBV6-5|TRBJ2-3
CASSYSRDYTDTQYF
TGTGCCAGCAGTTACTCGAGGGACTACACAGATACGCAGTATTTT
>-|-|TRBV7-8|TRBJ1-3
CASTFDVSGNTIYF
TGTGCCAGCACCTTTGATGTCTCTGGAAACACCATATATTTT
>TRBD2|-|TRBV7-8|TRBJ2-1
CASSPSGRAGNNEQFF
TGTGCCAGCAGCCCCTCCGGGAGGGCCGGAAACAATGAGCAGTTCTTC
>-|-|TRBV19|TRBJ1-1
CASSITPLNTEAFF
TGTGCCAGTAGTATAACCCCGCTGAACACTGAAGCTTTCTTT
>TRBD2|-|TRBV7-9|TRBJ2-5
CASSLGGSGRGETQYF
TGTGCCAGCAGCTTAGGGGGTAGCGGGAGAGGTGAGACCCAGTACTTC
>TRBD1|-|TRBV11-2|TRBJ1-1
CASSAKPGQAENTEAFF
TGTGCCAGCAGCGCGAAACCGGGACAGGCGGAGAACACTGAAGCTTTCTTT
>-|few|TRBV30|TRBJ1-5
CAWSFSGRRNQPQHF
TGTGCCTGGAGTTTCTCGGGCAGACGCAATCAGCCCCAGCATTTT
>TRBD1|-|TRBV10-2|TRBJ2-2
CASTRGQMNTGELFF
TGCGCCAGCACCAGGGGGCAGATGAACACCGGGGAGCTGTTTTTT
>-|-|TRBV6-1|TRBJ2-7
CASRQAGGSYEQYF
TGTGCCAGCAGGCAAGCGGGCGGGTCCTACGAGCAGTACTTC
>-|-|TRBV7-2|TRBJ1-2
CASSPVGGHGYTF
TGTGCCAGCAGCCCCGTGGGGGGTCATGGCTACACCTTC
>TRBD2|-|TRBV27|TRBJ2-7
CASSFLGTSGRRSYEQYF
TGTGCCAGCAGTTTCCTCGGGACTAGCGGGAGGCGATCCTACGAGCAGTACTTC
>-|-|TRBV10-3|TRBJ2-6
CAISERADSGANVLTF
TGTGCCATCAGTGAGAGGGCAGACTCTGGGGCCAACGTCCTGACTTTC
>-|-|TRBV10-3|TRBJ1-1
CAISPGDTEAFF
TGTGCCATCAGCCCCGGGGACACTGAAGCTTTCTTT
>TRBD2|-|TRBV18|TRBJ2-7
CASSPLPGSGRFYEQYF
TGTGCCAGCTCACCCCTCCCGGGTAGCGGGAGGTTCTACGAGCAGTACTTC
>-|few|TRBV10-1|TRBJ1-2
CASSEAIGGYGYTF
TGCGCCAGCAGTGAAGCGATCGGGGGGTATGGCTACACCTTC
>-|-|TRBV5-8|TRBJ1-2
CASSRGPNYGYTF
TGTGCCAGCAGCAGAGGGCCTAACTATGGCTACACCTTC
>-|-|TRBV2|TRBJ2-5
CASSEARVETQYF
TGTGCCAGCAGTGAAGCGAGGGTGGAGACCCAGTACTTC
>-|few|TRBV28|TRBJ2-7
CASRHLYEQYF
TGTGCCAGCAGGCACCTCTACGAGCAGTACTTC